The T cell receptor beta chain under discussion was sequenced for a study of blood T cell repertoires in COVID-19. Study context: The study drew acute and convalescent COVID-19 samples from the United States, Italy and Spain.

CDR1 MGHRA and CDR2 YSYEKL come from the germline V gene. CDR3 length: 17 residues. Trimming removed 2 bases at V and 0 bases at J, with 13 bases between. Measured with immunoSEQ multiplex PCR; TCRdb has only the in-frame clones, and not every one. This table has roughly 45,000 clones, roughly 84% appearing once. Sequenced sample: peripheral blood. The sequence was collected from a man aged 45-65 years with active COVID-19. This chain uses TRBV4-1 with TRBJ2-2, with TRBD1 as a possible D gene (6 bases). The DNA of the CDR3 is TGCGCCAGCAGCCAATATCTTCAGGGGACGAACACCGGGGAGCTGTTTTTT. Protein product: CASSQYLQGTNTGELFF.